The T cell receptor (beta chain) described here comes from a study of identical twins. Template switching added a universal primer site, and cDNA bore unique molecular identifiers. TCRdb re-derived calls from the 5' RACE reads in MiXCR, one entry per CDR3 protein. The sample records fewer than 800,000 distinct CDR3 sequences, about 7% being singletons. Germline trimming cut 2 bases from V and 4 bases from J; bases unmatched to any gene: 15. CDR1 and CDR2 (germline): DFQATT, SNEGSKA (reference sequence). The CDR3 has 20 residues. In the case of this clonotype: Antigen specificity is unknown.

Study observations and caveats: The authors noted that invariant MAIT and iNKT cells could partly confound zero-insertion analyses. Insertion counts were lower in abundant cord blood beta clonotypes, a trend that memory repertoires did not show. Twin sharing of out-of-frame TCR alpha was underestimated by models in monozygotic pairs.

Another study also made use of these data, one on yellow fever vaccine responses in identical twins.

The J gene is TRBJ2-2, the V gene TRBV20-1; 14 nucleotides line up with TRBD2. The receptor was derived from a woman under 30 in good health. What was sequenced was PBMCs. CDR3 DNA: TGCAGTGCTAGACCCGCCCTAGGGACTAGCGGGGGTCGTGGCACCGGGGAGCTGTTTTTT. Translated, it gives CSARPALGTSGGRGTGELFF.